The rows below give T cell receptor beta chains drawn from one sample of a study of T cells in localized non-small cell lung cancer. The table came from immunoSEQ multiplex PCR; TCRdb's copy has only in-frame clones and leaves some out. The table records around 92,000 clones, approximately 90% of them present only once. Specimen: PBMCs, collected before any cancer treatment. The origin of the receptors is a woman aged 35 to 75 with stage II squamous cell lung carcinoma. Both conserved end residues are part of each CDR3. A D gene is named only where the DNA matches it firmly. Clone sizes are given selectively: once, few, many, or a class where the clone is expanded.

size	V	J	D	DNA	CDR3
.	TRBV15	TRBJ2-1	.	TGTGCCACCAGCAGAACAGGGAGACTCTCCTACAATGAGCAGTTCTTC	CATSRTGRLSYNEQFF
once	TRBV5-6	TRBJ2-7	TRBD2	TGTGCCAGCAGCCCCGGACTAGCGGGGTGGGGCAGCTCCTACGAGCAGTACTTC	CASSPGLAGWGSSYEQYF
.	TRBV29-1	TRBJ2-7	.	TGCAGCGTACTCGTCCCCAACCCCGTCTACGAGCAGTACTTC	CSVLVPNPVYEQYF
.	TRBV5-1	TRBJ1-4	.	TGCGCCAGCAGCCTTACAGGGAAGAGGAATGAAAAACTGTTTTTT	CASSLTGKRNEKLFF
.	TRBV7-2	TRBJ1-2	.	TGTGCCAGCAGCTTAAACTCTGAGAACTATGGCTACACCTTC	CASSLNSENYGYTF
.	TRBV5-5	TRBJ1-3	.	TGTGCCAGCAGCCTGTTGGGGAGCGCCCCTGGAAACACCATATATTTT	CASSLLGSAPGNTIYF
.	TRBV15	TRBJ1-1	.	TGTGCCACCAGCAGAGTACGACAGAACACTGAAGCTTTCTTT	CATSRVRQNTEAFF
.	TRBV19	TRBJ1-5	.	TGTGCCAGTAGTATTTTCAGGTATCCTGATCAGCCCCAGCATTTT	CASSIFRYPDQPQHF
.	TRBV7-9	TRBJ2-6	.	TGTGCCAGCGCTGGACAATCTACAACCTCTCGGTGGGCCAACGTCCTGACTTTC	CASAGQSTTSRWANVLTF
.	TRBV19	TRBJ2-7	.	TGTGCCAGTAGTAGGCGGGGCCTCTCCTACGAGCAGTACTTC	CASSRRGLSYEQYF
.	TRBV30	TRBJ2-2	.	TGTGCCTGGAGTGTACGTCTGGATTCCGGGGAGCTGTTTTTT	CAWSVRLDSGELFF
.	TRBV19	TRBJ2-7	.	TGTGCCAGTATGGGGCCAGGCAGACTGGCGATTGACGAGCAGTACTTC	CASMGPGRLAIDEQYF
.	TRBV2	TRBJ2-3	TRBD1	TGTGCCAGCAGTGTACAGGGGACCACAGATACGCAGTATTTT	CASSVQGTTDTQYF
.	TRBV2	TRBJ2-7	TRBD1	TGTGCCAGCAGAAGCCCAACCGGGACAGGTTCCTTC	CASRSPTGTGSF
.	TRBV5-1	TRBJ2-2	.	TGCGCCAGCAGCTGGCGCGGGGTGACCGGGGAGCTGTTTTTT	CASSWRGVTGELFF
.	TRBV5-4	TRBJ2-5	TRBD2	TGTGCCAGCAGCCCCGAAGCGGGAGGGCCTCGGGAGACCCAGTACTTC	CASSPEAGGPRETQYF
once	TRBV27	TRBJ2-7	.	TGTGCCAGCAGTCGAGGGGGGAAGCCCCACGAGCAGTACTTC	CASSRGGKPHEQYF
.	TRBV27	TRBJ1-2	TRBD1	TGTGCCAGCAGACAGGACAGGGCGAATGGCTACACCTTC	CASRQDRANGYTF
.	TRBV5-1	TRBJ1-3	TRBD1	TGCGCCAGCAGCCGTACAGGGGTCCAGACCCCTGGAAACACCATATATTTT	CASSRTGVQTPGNTIYF
.	TRBV9	TRBJ2-1	.	TGTGCCAGCAGCTCCGTGGTGGGAGGCTATGACAATGAGCAGTTCTTC	CASSSVVGGYDNEQFF
once	TRBV6-6	TRBJ1-1	.	TGTGCCTCGGCGAGGGGCACTGAAGCTTTCTTT	CASARGTEAFF
.	TRBV19	TRBJ1-5	.	TGTGCCAGTAGTATGGGGCGGATGAATCAGCCCCAGCATTTT	CASSMGRMNQPQHF
.	TRBV19	TRBJ1-4	.	TGTGCCAGCTTGGGGGCGGTTAATGAAAAACTGTTTTTT	CASLGAVNEKLFF
.	TRBV5-1	TRBJ2-1	TRBD1	TGCGCCAGCAGCTTGGATGGGACAGGGGTTGGTGAGCAGTTCTTC	CASSLDGTGVGEQFF
.	TRBV4-1	TRBJ1-4	.	TGCGCCAGCAGCCAAGTAGGGGAGGTGGTGAGGGAAAAACTGTTTTTT	CASSQVGEVVREKLFF
few	TRBV6-5	TRBJ1-1	.	TGTGCCAGCAGTTCTTATAACCGACAGGCTGAAGCTTTCTTT	CASSSYNRQAEAFF
once	TRBV6-5	TRBJ1-5	TRBD1	TGTGCCAGCAGTTCGGACAGGGGGCCGTATTGGCCCCAGCATTTT	CASSSDRGPYWPQHF
.	TRBV7-9	TRBJ1-2	TRBD1	TGTGCCAGCAGCTTGGAACAGGGGGATGGCTACACCTTC	CASSLEQGDGYTF
.	TRBV6-5	TRBJ1-1	.	TGTGCCAGCAGCTGGACGGGTATGGGTGAAGCTTTCTTT	CASSWTGMGEAFF
.	TRBV14	TRBJ2-1	.	TGTGCCAGCAGCCCCACGCGGCCCCTCGGGGATGAGCAGTTCTTC	CASSPTRPLGDEQFF
.	TRBV6-5	TRBJ2-5	TRBD2	TGTGCCAGCAGCGGACTAGCGCAAAGCCAGGAGACCCAGTACTTC	CASSGLAQSQETQYF
.	TRBV11-2	TRBJ2-5	.	TGTGCCAGCAGCCCCCGAACGGTCGGGTACCAAGAGACCCAGTACTTC	CASSPRTVGYQETQYF
.	TRBV5-6	TRBJ1-2	.	TGTGCCAGCAGCTTGGTGCACTCCTATGGCTACACCTTC	CASSLVHSYGYTF
.	TRBV5-1	TRBJ2-5	.	TGCGCCAGCAGCCCTCGGAGCAGAAAAGAGACCCAGTACTTC	CASSPRSRKETQYF
.	TRBV5-8	TRBJ1-1	.	TGTGCCAGCAGCCCACGGACAGACACTGAAGCTTTCTTT	CASSPRTDTEAFF
.	TRBV6-1	TRBJ2-7	.	TGTGCCAGCAGTGAAGTCTTTCAGGGGCTACAATCCTACGAGCAGTACTTC	CASSEVFQGLQSYEQYF
.	TRBV18	TRBJ2-3	.	TGTGCCAGCTCACCGACAGTTAGCACAGATACGCAGTATTTT	CASSPTVSTDTQYF
.	TRBV16	TRBJ1-2	TRBD1	TGTGCCAGCAGCCTCGTTGGCCGGCAGGGGGACTATGGCTACACCTTC	CASSLVGRQGDYGYTF
.	TRBV20-1	TRBJ1-2	.	TGCAGTGCTAGAGCTAACTATGGCTACACCTTC	CSARANYGYTF
.	TRBV28	TRBJ1-4	.	TGTGCCAGCAGTCCAGAGGCAGTTGAAAAACTGTTTTTT	CASSPEAVEKLFF
few	TRBV19	TRBJ2-1	.	TGTGCCAGTAGTTTGGGGGCGGGCAATGAGCAGTTCTTC	CASSLGAGNEQFF
.	TRBV9	TRBJ1-2	TRBD1	TGTGCCAGCAGCGTCGGACAGGGCGGTGGCTACACCTTC	CASSVGQGGGYTF
.	TRBV10-2	TRBJ2-5	TRBD2	TGCGCCAGCAGTGAACGCACTAGCGACACACTACCCGAGACCCAGTACTTC	CASSERTSDTLPETQYF
.	TRBV10-1	TRBJ2-7	TRBD1	TGCGCCAGCAGTGAGTCGCCAGGGGGCTATTCCGAGCAGTACTTC	CASSESPGGYSEQYF
.	TRBV5-4	TRBJ2-1	TRBD1	TGTGCCAGCAGCATACAGGACAGGGTGGCCAATGAGCAGTTCTTC	CASSIQDRVANEQFF
.	TRBV5-1	TRBJ2-5	TRBD2	TGCGCCAGCAGCTTGGACGGGAGGGCGGGGGAGACCCAGTACTTC	CASSLDGRAGETQYF
.	TRBV5-4	TRBJ2-2	.	TGTGCCAGCAGCCGCACCGGACAGAAGAACACCGGGGAGCTGTTTTTT	CASSRTGQKNTGELFF
.	TRBV6-5	TRBJ2-2	.	TGTGCCAGCAGTTACTCAACGACCGGGGAGCTGTTTTTT	CASSYSTTGELFF
.	TRBV5-6	TRBJ2-5	TRBD1	TGTGCCAGCGGAGGGGGGGACAGGGGTGAAAAGACCCAGTACTTC	CASGGGDRGEKTQYF
.	TRBV7-2	TRBJ2-7	.	TGTGCCAGCAGCAGAGTTCTGGGGATCGGCGAGCAGTACTTC	CASSRVLGIGEQYF
.	TRBV5-8	TRBJ2-6	.	TGTGCCAGCAGCTTGGAAGTGGCACGCCCTGGGGCCAACGTCCTGACTTTC	CASSLEVARPGANVLTF
.	TRBV28	TRBJ1-5	.	TGTGCCACTAGAGGTCTAGGGGACATCTTTGGAAATCAGCCCCAGCATTTT	CATRGLGDIFGNQPQHF
.	TRBV30	TRBJ1-2	TRBD1	TGTGCCTGGAGTGGCCGGACAGGATGGGACTATGGCTACACCTTC	CAWSGRTGWDYGYTF
.	TRBV27	TRBJ2-5	.	TGTGCCAGCAGCAGACTAGGGGCTCCCCGGCCCGGAGAGACCCAGTACTTC	CASSRLGAPRPGETQYF